The entry below gives a single TCR beta chain sequence along with its context. The antigen is undetermined. The data stem from a study of blood T cells in healthy people across ages. As for the study in general: Template-switching capture recovered about one barcoded beta molecule per two T cells. Points from the study as a whole: Versus aged donors, long-lived donors had higher diversity and more naive CD4+ cells.

Trimming took 3 bases from V and 5 from J; bases not matched to a gene: 15. The germline gives CDR1 SGHDN, CDR2 FVKESK. The CDR3 has 19 residues. A sample-barcoded 5' primer and a J-beta primer mix were used in a second PCR of roughly 6 to 11 cycles. TCRdb independently ran MiXCR on the 5' RACE reads; one entry per CDR3 protein. The repertoire holds about 800,000 distinct CDR3 sequences, with 46% as singletons. The V gene is TRBV14, the J gene TRBJ2-1, with 11 bases aligning to TRBD2. Sequencing used blood. This receptor was obtained from a man aged 80 or over in good health. The CDR3 loop is CASSQPLAGVGYDNNEQFF. The CDR3 bases are TGTGCCAGCAGCCAGCCACTAGCGGGAGTAGGTTATGACAACAATGAGCAGTTCTTC.